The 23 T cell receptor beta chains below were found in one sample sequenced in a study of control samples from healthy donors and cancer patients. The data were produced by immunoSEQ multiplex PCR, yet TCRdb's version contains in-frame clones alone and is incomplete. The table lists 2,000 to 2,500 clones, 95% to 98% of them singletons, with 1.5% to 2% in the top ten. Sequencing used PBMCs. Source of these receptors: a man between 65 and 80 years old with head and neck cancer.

The chain's CDR3 is CASSSSGAPNEKLFF. Here the CDR3 DNA reads TGTGCCAGCAGCTCTTCAGGGGCCCCTAATGAAAAACTGTTTTTT. The chain has TRBV7-2 and TRBJ1-4; D may be TRBD1 (6 bases). Trimming shortened V by 4 bases and J by 3 bases, and 12 bases separated the two germline ends. Germline V lookup: CDR1 SGHTA, CDR2 FQGNSA. The CDR3 is 15 residues long.

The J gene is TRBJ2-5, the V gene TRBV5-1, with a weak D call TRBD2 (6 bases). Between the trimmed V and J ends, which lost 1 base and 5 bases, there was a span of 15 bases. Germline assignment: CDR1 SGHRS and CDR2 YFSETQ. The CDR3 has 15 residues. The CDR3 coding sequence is TGCGCCAGCAGCTTGTCGGGAGTCGAGTGGGAGACCCAGTACTTC. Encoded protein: CASSLSGVEWETQYF.

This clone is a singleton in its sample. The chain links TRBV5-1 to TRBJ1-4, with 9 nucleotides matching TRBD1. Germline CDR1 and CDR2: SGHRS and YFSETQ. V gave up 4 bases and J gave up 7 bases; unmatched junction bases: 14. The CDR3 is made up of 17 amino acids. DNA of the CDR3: TGCGCCAGCAGCCCCGGGACAGGGAGGGCCGGGAGTGAAAAACTGTTTTTT. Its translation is CASSPGTGRAGSEKLFF.

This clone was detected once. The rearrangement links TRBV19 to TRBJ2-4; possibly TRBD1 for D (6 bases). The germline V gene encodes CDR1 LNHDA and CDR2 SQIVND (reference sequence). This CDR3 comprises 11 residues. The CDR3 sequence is CAQDRKNIQYF. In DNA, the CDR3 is TGTGCTCAGGACAGAAAAAACATTCAGTACTTC.

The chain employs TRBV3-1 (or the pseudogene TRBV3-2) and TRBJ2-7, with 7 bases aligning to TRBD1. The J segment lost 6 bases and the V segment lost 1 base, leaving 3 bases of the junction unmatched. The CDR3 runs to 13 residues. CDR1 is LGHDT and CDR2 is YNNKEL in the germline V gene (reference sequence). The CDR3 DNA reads TGTGCCAGCAGCCAAGCACAGGGGTCCGAGCAGTACTTC. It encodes CASSQAQGSEQYF.

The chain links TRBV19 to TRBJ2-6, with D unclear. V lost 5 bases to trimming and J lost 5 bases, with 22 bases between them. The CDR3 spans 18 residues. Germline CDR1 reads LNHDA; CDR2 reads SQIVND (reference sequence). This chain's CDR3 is CASSEKTTNQSRANVLTF. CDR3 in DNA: TGTGCCAGTAGTGAGAAAACGACAAATCAAAGTCGGGCCAACGTCCTGACTTTC.

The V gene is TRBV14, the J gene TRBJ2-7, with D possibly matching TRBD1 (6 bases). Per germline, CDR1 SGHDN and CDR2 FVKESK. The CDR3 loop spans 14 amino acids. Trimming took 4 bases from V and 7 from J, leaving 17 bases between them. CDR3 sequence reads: CASSPLTGSEEQYF. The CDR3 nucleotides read TGTGCCAGCAGCCCCCTGACAGGAAGTGAGGAGCAGTACTTC.

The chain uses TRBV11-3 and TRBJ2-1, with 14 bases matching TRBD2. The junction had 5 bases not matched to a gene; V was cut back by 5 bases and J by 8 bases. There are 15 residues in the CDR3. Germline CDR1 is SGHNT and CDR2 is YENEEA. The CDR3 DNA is TGTGCCAGCAGCCCGGGACTAGCGGGAGCATATGAGCAGTTCTTC. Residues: CASSPGLAGAYEQFF.

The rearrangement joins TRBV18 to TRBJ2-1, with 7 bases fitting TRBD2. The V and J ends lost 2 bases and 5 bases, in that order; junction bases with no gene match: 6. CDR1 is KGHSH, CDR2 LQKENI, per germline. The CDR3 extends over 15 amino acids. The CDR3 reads CASSPFSGTDNEQFF. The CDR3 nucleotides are TGTGCCAGCTCACCATTCAGCGGGACTGACAATGAGCAGTTCTTC.

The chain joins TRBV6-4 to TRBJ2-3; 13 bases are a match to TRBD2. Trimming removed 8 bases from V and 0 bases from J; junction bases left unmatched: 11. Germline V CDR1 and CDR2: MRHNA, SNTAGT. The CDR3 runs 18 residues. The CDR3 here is CASRLTSGGYPSTDTQYF. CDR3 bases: TGTGCCAGCCGCTTGACTAGCGGGGGGTATCCTAGCACAGATACGCAGTATTTT.

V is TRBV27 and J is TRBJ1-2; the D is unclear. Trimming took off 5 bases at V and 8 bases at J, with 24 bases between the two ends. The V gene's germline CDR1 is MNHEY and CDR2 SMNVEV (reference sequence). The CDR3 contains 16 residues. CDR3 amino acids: CASSLDGPGQIGGYTF. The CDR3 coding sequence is TGTGCCAGCAGTCTCGACGGTCCAGGCCAAATCGGGGGCTACACCTTC.

The CDR3 DNA is TGTGCCTGGACTGGGCAAGCTAATTCACCCCTCCACTTT. Translating it yields CAWTGQANSPLHF. The gene calls are TRBV30 and TRBJ1-6; D unclear. The length of the CDR3 is 13 residues. Trimming cost V 4 bases and J 6 bases, with 10 bases left between them. CDR1 GTSNPN and CDR2 SVGIG come from the germline V gene (reference sequence). The whole variable domain, remainder taken from reference TRBV30 and TRBJ1-6, is SQTIHQWPATLVQPVGSPLSLECTVEGTSNPNLYWYRQAAGRGLQLLFYSVGIGQISSEVPQNLSASRPQDRQFILSSKKLLLSDSGFYLCAWTGQANSPLHFGNGTRLTVT.

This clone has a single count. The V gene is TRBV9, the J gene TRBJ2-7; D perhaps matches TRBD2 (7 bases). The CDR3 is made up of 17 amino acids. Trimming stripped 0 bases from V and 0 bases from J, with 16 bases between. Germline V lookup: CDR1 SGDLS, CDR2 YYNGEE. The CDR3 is CASSVAGGLGDSYEQYF. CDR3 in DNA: TGTGCCAGCAGCGTAGCCGGGGGGCTCGGGGACTCCTACGAGCAGTACTTC.

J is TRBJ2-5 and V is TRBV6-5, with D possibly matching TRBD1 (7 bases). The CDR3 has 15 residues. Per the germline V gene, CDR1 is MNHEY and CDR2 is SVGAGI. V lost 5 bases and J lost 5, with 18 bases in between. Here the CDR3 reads CASSRQGGGWETQYF. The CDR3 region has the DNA TGTGCCAGCAGTAGACAGGGAGGCGGCTGGGAGACCCAGTACTTC.

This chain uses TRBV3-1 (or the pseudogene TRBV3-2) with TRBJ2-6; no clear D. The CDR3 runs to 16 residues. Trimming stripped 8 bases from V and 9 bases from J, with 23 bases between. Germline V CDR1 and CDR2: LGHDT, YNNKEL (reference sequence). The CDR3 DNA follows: TGTGCCAGCCGAGTGTCGGGTACCGTTTTCGGCAACGTCCTGACTTTC. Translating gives CASRVSGTVFGNVLTF.

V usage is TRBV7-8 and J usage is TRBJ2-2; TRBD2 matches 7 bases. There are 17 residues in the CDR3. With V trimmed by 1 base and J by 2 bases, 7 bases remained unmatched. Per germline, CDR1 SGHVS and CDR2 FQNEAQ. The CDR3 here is CASSLGREGFNTGELFF. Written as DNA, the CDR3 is TGTGCCAGCAGCTTAGGCAGGGAGGGCTTTAACACCGGGGAGCTGTTTTTT. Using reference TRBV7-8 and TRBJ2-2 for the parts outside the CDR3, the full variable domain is GAGVSQSPRYKVAKRGQDVALRCDPISGHVSLFWYQQALGQGPEFLTYFQNEAQLDKSGLPSDRFFAERPEGSVSTLKIQRTQQEDSAVYLCASSLGREGFNTGELFFGEGSRLTVL.

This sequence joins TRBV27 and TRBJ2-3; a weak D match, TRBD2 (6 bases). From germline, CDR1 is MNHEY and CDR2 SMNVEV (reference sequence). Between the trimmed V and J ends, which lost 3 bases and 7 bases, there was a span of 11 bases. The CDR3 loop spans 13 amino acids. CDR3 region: CASSLLGGNTQYF. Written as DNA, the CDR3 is TGTGCCAGCAGTTTGTTGGGGGGTAATACGCAGTATTTT.

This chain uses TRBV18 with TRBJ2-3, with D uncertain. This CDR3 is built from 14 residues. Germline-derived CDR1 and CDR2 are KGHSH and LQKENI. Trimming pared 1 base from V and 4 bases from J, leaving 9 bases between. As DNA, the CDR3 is TGTGCCAGCTCACCACTAAGGTCGGCAGATACGCAGTATTTT. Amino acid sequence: CASSPLRSADTQYF.

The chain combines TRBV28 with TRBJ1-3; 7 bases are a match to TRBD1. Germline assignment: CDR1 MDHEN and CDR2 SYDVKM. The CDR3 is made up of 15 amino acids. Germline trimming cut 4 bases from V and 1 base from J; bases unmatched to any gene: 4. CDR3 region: CASSSARGSGNTIYF. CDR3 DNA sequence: TGTGCCAGCAGTTCCGCCAGGGGGTCTGGAAACACCATATATTTT.

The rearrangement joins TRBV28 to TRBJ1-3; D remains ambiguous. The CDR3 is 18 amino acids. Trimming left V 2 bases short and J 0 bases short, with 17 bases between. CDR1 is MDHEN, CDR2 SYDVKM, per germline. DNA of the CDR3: TGTGCCAGCAGTTTAGGAGGCGCCCGTACCCGCTCTGGAAACACCATATATTTT. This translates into CASSLGGARTRSGNTIYF.

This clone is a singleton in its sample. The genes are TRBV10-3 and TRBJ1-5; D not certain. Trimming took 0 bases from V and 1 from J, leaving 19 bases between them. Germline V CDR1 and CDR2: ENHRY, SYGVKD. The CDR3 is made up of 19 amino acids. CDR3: CAISESVGSGKWSNQPQHF. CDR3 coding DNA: TGTGCCATCAGTGAGTCGGTGGGGTCGGGGAAATGGAGCAATCAGCCCCAGCATTTT.

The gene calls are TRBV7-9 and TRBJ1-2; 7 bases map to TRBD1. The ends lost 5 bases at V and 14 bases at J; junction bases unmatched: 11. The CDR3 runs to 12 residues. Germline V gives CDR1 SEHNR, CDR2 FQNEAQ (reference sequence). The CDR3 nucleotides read TGTGCCAGCAGCGAGCCGACAGGGTTCGGGACCTTC. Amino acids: CASSEPTGFGTF.

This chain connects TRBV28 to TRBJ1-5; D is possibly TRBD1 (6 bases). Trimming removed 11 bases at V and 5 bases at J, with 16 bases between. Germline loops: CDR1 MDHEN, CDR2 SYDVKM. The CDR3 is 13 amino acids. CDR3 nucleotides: TGTGCCGTGGGGGAACAGGGATATCAGCCCCAGCATTTT. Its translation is CAVGEQGYQPQHF.